This TCR beta chain is from a study of type 1 regulatory T cells. Study information: An in vitro protocol generated T-allo10, a Tr1-enriched, alloantigen-specific CD4 T cell product.

The CDR3 is 18 amino acids. After removal of 0 bases from V and 4 bases from J, the junction contained 10 bases not matched to a gene. The germline V gene encodes CDR1 LGHNT and CDR2 FRNRAP. This clonotype turned up a few times. Its antigen is not identified. TCRdb reanalysed the reads using MiXCR and keeps one entry per CDR3 protein. The table has 20,000 or so distinct CDR3 sequences, less than 50% seen once. Input material: cultured T cells, either the whole culture or a sorted T cell fraction (not recorded which). The rearrangement joins TRBV12-5 to TRBJ2-7; 12 bases align to TRBD2. The sequence was obtained from a human donor in good health. The CDR3 spells CASGLVTLAGGRVYEQYF. DNA for the CDR3: TGTGCTAGTGGTTTGGTAACGCTAGCGGGGGGGCGTGTTTACGAGCAGTACTTC.